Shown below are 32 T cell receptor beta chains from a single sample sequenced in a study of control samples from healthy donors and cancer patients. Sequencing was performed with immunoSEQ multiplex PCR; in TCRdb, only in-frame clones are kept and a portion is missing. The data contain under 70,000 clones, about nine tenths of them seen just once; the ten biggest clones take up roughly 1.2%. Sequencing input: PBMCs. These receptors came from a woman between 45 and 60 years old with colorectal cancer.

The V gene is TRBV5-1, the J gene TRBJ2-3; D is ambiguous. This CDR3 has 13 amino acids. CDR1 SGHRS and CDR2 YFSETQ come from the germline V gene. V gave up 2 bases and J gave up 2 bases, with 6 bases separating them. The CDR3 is CASSFTVTDTQYF. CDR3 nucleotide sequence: TGCGCCAGCAGCTTTACGGTCACAGATACGCAGTATTTT.

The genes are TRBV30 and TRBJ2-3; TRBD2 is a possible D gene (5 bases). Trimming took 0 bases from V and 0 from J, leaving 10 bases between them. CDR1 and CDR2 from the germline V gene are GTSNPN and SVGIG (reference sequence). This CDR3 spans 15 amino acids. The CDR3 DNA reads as TGTGCCTGGAGTGTACTGTGGACTAGCACAGATACGCAGTATTTT. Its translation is CAWSVLWTSTDTQYF. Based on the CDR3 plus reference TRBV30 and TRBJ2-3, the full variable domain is SQTIHQWPATLVQPVGSPLSLECTVEGTSNPNLYWYRQAAGRGLQLLFYSVGIGQISSEVPQNLSASRPQDRQFILSSKKLLLSDSGFYLCAWSVLWTSTDTQYFGPGTRLTVL.

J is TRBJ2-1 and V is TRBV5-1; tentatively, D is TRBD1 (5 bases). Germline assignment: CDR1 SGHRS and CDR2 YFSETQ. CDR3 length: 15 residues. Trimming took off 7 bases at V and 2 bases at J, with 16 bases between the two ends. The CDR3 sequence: CASSKKGLPYNEQFF. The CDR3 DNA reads TGCGCCAGCTCGAAAAAGGGGCTCCCCTACAATGAGCAGTTCTTC.

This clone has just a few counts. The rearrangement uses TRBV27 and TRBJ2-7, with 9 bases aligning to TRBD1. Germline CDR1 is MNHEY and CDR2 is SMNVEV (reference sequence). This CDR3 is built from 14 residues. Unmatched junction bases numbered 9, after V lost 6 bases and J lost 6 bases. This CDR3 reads CASRSGTGYGEQYF. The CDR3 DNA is TGTGCCAGCAGGTCCGGGACAGGGTACGGCGAGCAGTACTTC.

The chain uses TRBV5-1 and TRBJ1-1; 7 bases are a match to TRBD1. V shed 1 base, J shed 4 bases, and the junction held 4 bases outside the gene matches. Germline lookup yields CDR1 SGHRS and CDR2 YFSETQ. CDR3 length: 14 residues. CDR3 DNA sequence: TGCGCCAGCAGCTTGAACAGGGGAGGCACTGAAGCTTTCTTT. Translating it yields CASSLNRGGTEAFF. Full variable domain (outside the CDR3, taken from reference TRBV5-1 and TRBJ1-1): KAGVTQTPRYLIKTRGQQVTLSCSPISGHRSVSWYQQTPGQGLQFLFEYFSETQRNKGNFPGRFSGRQFSNSRSEMNVSTLELGDSALYLCASSLNRGGTEAFFGQGTRLTVV.

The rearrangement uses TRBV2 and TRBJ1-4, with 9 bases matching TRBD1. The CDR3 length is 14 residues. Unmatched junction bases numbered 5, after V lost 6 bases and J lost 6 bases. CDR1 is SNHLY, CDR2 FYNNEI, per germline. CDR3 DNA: TGTGCCAGCAGCTACAGGGGGCTAGATGAAAAACTGTTTTTT. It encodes CASSYRGLDEKLFF.

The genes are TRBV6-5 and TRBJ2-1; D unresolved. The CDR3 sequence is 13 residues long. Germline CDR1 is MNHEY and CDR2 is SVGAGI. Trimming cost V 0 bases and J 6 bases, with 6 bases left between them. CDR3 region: CASSYSWFNEQFF. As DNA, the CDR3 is TGTGCCAGCAGTTACTCGTGGTTCAATGAGCAGTTCTTC.

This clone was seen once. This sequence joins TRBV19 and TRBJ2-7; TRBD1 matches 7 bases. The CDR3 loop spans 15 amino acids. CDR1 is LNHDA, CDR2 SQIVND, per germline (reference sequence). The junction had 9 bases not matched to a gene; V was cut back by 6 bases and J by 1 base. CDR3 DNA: TGTGCCAGTAGGGGTCCCGGGGACAGTTCCTACGAGCAGTACTTC. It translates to CASRGPGDSSYEQYF. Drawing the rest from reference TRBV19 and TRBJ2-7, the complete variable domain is DGGITQSPKYLFRKEGQNVTLSCEQNLNHDAMYWYRQDPGQGLRLIYYSQIVNDFQKGDIAEGYSVSREKKESFPLTVTSAQKNPTAFYLCASRGPGDSSYEQYFGPGTRLTVT.

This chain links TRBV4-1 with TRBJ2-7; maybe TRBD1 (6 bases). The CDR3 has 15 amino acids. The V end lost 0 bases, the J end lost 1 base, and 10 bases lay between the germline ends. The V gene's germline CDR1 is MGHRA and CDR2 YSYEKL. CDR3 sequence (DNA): TGCGCCAGCAGCCAAGACGGGACAACTTCCTACGAGCAGTACTTC. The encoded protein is CASSQDGTTSYEQYF.

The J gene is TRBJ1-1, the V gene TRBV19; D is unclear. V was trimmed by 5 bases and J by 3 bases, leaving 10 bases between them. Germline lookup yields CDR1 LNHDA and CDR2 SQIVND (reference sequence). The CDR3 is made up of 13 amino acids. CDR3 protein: CASSPRQYTEAFF. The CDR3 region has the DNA TGTGCCAGTAGTCCCCGGCAGTACACTGAAGCTTTCTTT.

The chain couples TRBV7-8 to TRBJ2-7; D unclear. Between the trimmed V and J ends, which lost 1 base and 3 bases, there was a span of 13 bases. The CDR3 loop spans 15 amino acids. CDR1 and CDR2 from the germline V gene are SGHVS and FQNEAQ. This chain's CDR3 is CASSLDLQKSYEQYF. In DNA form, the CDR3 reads TGTGCCAGCAGCTTAGATTTACAAAAGAGCTACGAGCAGTACTTC.

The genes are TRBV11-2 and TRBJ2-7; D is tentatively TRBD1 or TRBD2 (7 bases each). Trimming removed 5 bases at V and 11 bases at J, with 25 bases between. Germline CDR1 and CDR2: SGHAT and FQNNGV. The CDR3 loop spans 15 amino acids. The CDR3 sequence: CASSPWTPQGGDKYF. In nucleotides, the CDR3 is TGTGCCAGCAGCCCGTGGACGCCCCAGGGGGGGGATAAGTACTTC.

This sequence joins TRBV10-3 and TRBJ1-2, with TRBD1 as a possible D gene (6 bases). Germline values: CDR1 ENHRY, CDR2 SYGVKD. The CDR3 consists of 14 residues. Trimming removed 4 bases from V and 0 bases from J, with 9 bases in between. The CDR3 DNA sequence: TGTGCCATCAGTGGGCGGGGGCCTAACTATGGCTACACCTTC. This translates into CAISGRGPNYGYTF.

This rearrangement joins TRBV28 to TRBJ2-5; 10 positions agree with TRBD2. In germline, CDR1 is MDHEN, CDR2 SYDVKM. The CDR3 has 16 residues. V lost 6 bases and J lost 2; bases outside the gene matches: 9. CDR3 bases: TGTGCCAGCAGCCCCACTAGCGGGATAATACAAGAGACCCAGTACTTC. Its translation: CASSPTSGIIQETQYF. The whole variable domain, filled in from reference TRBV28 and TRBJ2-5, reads DVKVTQSSRYLVKRTGEKVFLECVQDMDHENMFWYRQDPGLGLRLIYFSYDVKMKEKGDIPEGYSVSREKKERFSLILESASTNQTSMYLCASSPTSGIIQETQYFGPGTRLLVL.

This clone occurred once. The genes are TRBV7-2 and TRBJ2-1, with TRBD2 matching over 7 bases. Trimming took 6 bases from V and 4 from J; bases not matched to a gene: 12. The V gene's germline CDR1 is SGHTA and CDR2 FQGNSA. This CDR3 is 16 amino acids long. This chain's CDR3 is CASSEMGLADYNEQFF. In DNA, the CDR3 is TGTGCCAGCAGTGAGATGGGGCTAGCGGATTACAATGAGCAGTTCTTC.

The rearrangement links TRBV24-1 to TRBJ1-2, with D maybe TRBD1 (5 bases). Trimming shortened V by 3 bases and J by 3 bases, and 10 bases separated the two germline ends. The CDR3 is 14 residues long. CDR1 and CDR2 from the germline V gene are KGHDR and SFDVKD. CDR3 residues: CATSDPRGDYGYTF. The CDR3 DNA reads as TGTGCCACCAGTGATCCGCGGGGGGACTATGGCTACACCTTC.

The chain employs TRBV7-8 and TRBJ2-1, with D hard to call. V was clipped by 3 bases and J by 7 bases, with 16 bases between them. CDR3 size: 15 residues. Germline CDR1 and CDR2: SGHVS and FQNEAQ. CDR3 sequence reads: CASSLRRITPNEQFF. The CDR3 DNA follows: TGTGCCAGCAGCTTGAGGAGAATAACCCCTAATGAGCAGTTCTTC. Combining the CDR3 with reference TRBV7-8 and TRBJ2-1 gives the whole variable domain GAGVSQSPRYKVAKRGQDVALRCDPISGHVSLFWYQQALGQGPEFLTYFQNEAQLDKSGLPSDRFFAERPEGSVSTLKIQRTQQEDSAVYLCASSLRRITPNEQFFGPGTRLTVL.

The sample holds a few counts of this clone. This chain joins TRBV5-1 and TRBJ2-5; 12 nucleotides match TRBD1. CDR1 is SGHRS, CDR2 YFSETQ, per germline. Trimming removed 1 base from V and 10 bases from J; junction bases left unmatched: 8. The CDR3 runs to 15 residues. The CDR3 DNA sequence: TGCGCCAGCAGCTTGTGGGACAGGGGGCTCCGCGGCCAGTACTTC. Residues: CASSLWDRGLRGQYF.

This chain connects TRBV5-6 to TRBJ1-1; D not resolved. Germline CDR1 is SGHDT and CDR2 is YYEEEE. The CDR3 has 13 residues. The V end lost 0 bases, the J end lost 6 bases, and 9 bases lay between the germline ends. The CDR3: CASSLGRYAEAFF. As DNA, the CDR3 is TGTGCCAGCAGCTTGGGGAGATACGCTGAAGCTTTCTTT.

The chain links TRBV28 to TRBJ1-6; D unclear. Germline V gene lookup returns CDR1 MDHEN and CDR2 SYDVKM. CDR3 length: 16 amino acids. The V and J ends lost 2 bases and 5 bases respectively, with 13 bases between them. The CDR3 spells CASSLTSNSNNSPLHF. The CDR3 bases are TGTGCCAGCAGTTTAACTTCCAACTCAAATAATTCACCCCTCCACTTT.

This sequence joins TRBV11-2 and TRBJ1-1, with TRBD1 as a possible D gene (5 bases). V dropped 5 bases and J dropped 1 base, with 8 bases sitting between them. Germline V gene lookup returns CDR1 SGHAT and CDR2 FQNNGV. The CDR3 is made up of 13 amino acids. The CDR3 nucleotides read TGTGCCAGCAGCCCCGGACAGAACACTGAAGCTTTCTTT. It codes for CASSPGQNTEAFF.

In DNA form, the CDR3 reads TGTGCCAGCAGTGGAGGGACAGGGGCCCCCTACGAGCAGTACTTC. Its protein is CASSGGTGAPYEQYF. The gene calls are TRBV25-1 and TRBJ2-7; 10 nucleotides line up with TRBD1. From germline, CDR1 is MGHDK and CDR2 SYGVNS. This CDR3 contains 15 residues. The ends lost 4 bases at V and 2 bases at J; junction bases unmatched: 5.

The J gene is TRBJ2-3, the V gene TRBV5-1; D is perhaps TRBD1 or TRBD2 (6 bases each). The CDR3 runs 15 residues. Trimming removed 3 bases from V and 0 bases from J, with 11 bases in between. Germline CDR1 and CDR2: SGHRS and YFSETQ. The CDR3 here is CASSSGAPSTDTQYF. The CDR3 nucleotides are TGCGCCAGCAGCTCGGGGGCTCCCAGCACAGATACGCAGTATTTT.

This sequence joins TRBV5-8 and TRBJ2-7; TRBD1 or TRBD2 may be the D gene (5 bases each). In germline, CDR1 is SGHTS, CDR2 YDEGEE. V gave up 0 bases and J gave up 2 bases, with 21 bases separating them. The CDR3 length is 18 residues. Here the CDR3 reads CASSLEKGTLLPTYEQYF. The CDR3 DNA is TGTGCCAGCAGCTTGGAAAAGGGGACCCTTCTACCTACCTACGAGCAGTACTTC.

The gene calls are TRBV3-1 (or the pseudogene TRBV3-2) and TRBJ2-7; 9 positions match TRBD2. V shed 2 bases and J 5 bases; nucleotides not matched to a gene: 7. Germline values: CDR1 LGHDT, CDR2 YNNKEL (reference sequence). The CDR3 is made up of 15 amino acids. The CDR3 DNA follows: TGTGCCAGCAGCCAACTAGCGGGGTCCCCCCACGAGCAGTACTTC. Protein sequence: CASSQLAGSPHEQYF.

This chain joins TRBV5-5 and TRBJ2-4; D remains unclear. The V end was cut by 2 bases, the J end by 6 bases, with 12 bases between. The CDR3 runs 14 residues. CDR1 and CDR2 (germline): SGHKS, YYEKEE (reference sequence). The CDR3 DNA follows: TGTGCCAGCAGCTTAGACTCAGGTCGAAACATTCAGTACTTC. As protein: CASSLDSGRNIQYF.

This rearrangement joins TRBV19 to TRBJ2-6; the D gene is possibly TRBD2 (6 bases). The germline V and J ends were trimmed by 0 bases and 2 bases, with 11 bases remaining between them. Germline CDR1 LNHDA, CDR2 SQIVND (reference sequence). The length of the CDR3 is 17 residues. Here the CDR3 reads CASSIEGGGTGANVLTF. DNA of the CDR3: TGTGCCAGTAGTATAGAAGGTGGAGGGACTGGGGCCAACGTCCTGACTTTC.

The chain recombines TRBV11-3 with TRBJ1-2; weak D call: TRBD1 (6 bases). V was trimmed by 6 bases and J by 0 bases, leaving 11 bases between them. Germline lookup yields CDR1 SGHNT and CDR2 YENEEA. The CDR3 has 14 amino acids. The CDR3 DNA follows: TGTGCCAGCAGTAAAAGGGGGACTAACTATGGCTACACCTTC. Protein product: CASSKRGTNYGYTF.

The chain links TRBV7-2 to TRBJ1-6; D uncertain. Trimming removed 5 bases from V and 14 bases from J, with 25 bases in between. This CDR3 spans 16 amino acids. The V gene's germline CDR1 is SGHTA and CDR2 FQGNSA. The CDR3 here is CASSPTAKYFGLTLHF. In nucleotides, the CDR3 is TGTGCCAGCAGCCCAACCGCGAAGTACTTTGGTCTCACCCTCCACTTT.

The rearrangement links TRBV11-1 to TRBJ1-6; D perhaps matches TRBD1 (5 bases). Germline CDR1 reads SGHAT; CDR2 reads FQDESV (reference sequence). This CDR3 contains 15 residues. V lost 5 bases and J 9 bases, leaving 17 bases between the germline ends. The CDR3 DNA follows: TGTGCCAGCAGCCTTACCGGGACTGTAGCTTCACCCCTCCACTTT. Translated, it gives CASSLTGTVASPLHF.

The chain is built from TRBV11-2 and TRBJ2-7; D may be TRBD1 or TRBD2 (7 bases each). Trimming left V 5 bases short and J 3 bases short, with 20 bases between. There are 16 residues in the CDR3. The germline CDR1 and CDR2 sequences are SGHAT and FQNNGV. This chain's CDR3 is CASSPIRGRDGYEQYF. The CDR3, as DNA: TGTGCCAGCAGCCCTATCAGGGGGAGGGATGGCTACGAGCAGTACTTC.

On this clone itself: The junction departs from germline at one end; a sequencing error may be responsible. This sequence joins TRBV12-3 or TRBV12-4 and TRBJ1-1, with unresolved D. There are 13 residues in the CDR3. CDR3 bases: TGTGCCAGCAGTTTAAGGGAGGAGGGTTCGACGAGATTT. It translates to CASSLREEGSTRF.